This T cell receptor beta chain derives from a study of PD-1 blockade in classical Hodgkin lymphoma. For the study at large: Nivolumab dosing for patients was 3 mg/kg, administered intravenously every 2 weeks.

As regards this clone: The antigen is unknown.

J gave up 5 bases and V 2 bases, and 9 bases lay outside the gene matches. The germline gives CDR1 SGHDN, CDR2 FVKESK. The CDR3 spans 16 residues. Data came from immunoSEQ multiplex PCR; TCRdb stores just in-frame clones and leaves some out. Here the sample spans around 35,000 clones, just over 85% being singletons. The patients all showed relapse after autologous stem cell transplantation, while their brentuximab vedotin exposure varied. Relapsed/refractory classical Hodgkin lymphoma patients had complete, partial or progressive responses. Study-wide findings and caveats: Compared with healthy donors, newly diagnosed patients reportedly showed lower baseline TCR diversity. In CD4+ cells, TCR diversity went up significantly by C4D1, but in CD8+ cells it did not.

The J gene is TRBJ2-7, the V gene TRBV14; 10 bases are a match to TRBD1. The TCR comes from a human donor with classical Hodgkin lymphoma. The sequences come from peripheral blood mononuclear cells (PBMCs), collected before the second cycle of nivolumab. CDR3 region: CASSQNRDRGKDEQYF. In nucleotides, the CDR3 is TGTGCCAGCAGCCAAAACCGGGACAGGGGTAAGGACGAGCAGTACTTC.